These 15 T cell receptor beta chains were all obtained from the same sample, sequenced in a study of technical replicates of blood from a few donors. Sequencing was performed with immunoSEQ multiplex PCR; in TCRdb, only in-frame clones are kept and a portion is missing. The sample has approximately 85,000 clones; nearly 95% are singletons. The specimen was T cells isolated from PBMCs. These receptors all stem from a human donor in good health.

V gene TRBV7-6 combines with J gene TRBJ1-5, with D unclear. Trimming pared 1 base from V and 5 bases from J, leaving 12 bases between. CDR1 and CDR2 from the germline V gene are SGHVS and FNYEAQ. The CDR3 has 15 residues. In DNA, the CDR3 is TGTGCCAGCAGCTTAGGACACTCACCTTATCAGCCCCAGCATTTT. It translates to CASSLGHSPYQPQHF.

This chain uses TRBV27 with TRBJ1-1, with unresolved D. The CDR3 length is 12 residues. The V gene lost 3 bases and the J gene lost 3 bases, with 5 bases spanning the gap. Germline V lookup: CDR1 MNHEY, CDR2 SMNVEV (reference sequence). The CDR3: CASSFPDTEAFF. Here the CDR3 DNA reads TGTGCCAGCAGTTTTCCAGACACTGAAGCTTTCTTT.

V usage is TRBV6-1 and J usage is TRBJ2-7; the D gene is possibly TRBD2 (5 bases). The V gene's germline CDR1 is MNHNS and CDR2 SASEGT. The length of the CDR3 is 15 residues. V was trimmed by 3 bases and J by 0 bases, leaving 12 bases between them. The CDR3 sequence is CASSEGRGLSYEQYF. DNA of the CDR3: TGTGCCAGCAGTGAGGGGAGAGGGCTCTCCTACGAGCAGTACTTC.

V usage is TRBV19 and J usage is TRBJ2-2, with TRBD2 identical over 8 bases. The CDR3 is made up of 15 amino acids. Germline-derived CDR1 and CDR2 are LNHDA and SQIVND (reference sequence). V lost 6 bases and J lost 4; bases outside the gene matches: 7. DNA for the CDR3: TGTGCCAGTAGCCCAGCGGGAGTAGGCACCGGGGAGCTGTTTTTT. Protein sequence: CASSPAGVGTGELFF.

The CDR3 DNA follows: TGTGCCAGCAGCTCGGACAAGATGAGCTACACCTTC. It is translated as CASSSDKMSYTF. The chain employs TRBV5-6 and TRBJ1-2, with D perhaps TRBD1 (5 bases). Germline V gives CDR1 SGHDT, CDR2 YYEEEE. V lost 3 bases and J lost 9, with 12 bases in between. This CDR3 has 12 residues.

This clone appeared a few times. The V call is TRBV14, the J call TRBJ1-1; TRBD1 agrees at 7 bases. Looked up from germline, CDR1 is SGHDN and CDR2 is FVKESK. The J segment lost 6 bases and the V segment lost 0 bases, leaving 4 bases of the junction unmatched. This CDR3 region has 14 residues. The CDR3 sequence is CASSQEGGGSEAFF. CDR3 in DNA: TGTGCCAGCAGCCAAGAAGGAGGGGGCTCTGAAGCTTTCTTT.

V gene TRBV6-5 combines with J gene TRBJ2-1; TRBD2 is a possible D gene (5 bases). This CDR3 has 15 amino acids. From germline, CDR1 is MNHEY and CDR2 SVGAGI. Trimming removed 0 bases at V and 9 bases at J, with 15 bases between. The CDR3, as DNA: TGTGCCAGCAGTTACTCAGACGGGCAGAGGGTTGAGCAGTTCTTC. Its translation is CASSYSDGQRVEQFF.

The chain uses TRBV5-5 and TRBJ2-7; 7 bases map to TRBD1. The germline V gene has CDR1 SGHKS and CDR2 YYEKEE (reference sequence). This CDR3 region has 15 residues. The V gene end was trimmed by 5 bases and the J gene end by 3 bases; junction bases not matched to a gene: 11. The CDR3 spells CASRLKSGGDYEQYF. CDR3 coding DNA: TGTGCCAGCAGGTTGAAGTCAGGGGGTGACTACGAGCAGTACTTC. Variable domain in full (rest from reference TRBV5-5 and TRBJ2-7): DAGVTQSPTHLIKTRGQQVTLRCSPISGHKSVSWYQQVLGQGPQFIFQYYEKEERGRGNFPDRFSARQFPNYSSELNVNALLLGDSALYLCASRLKSGGDYEQYFGPGTRLTVT.

V is TRBV6-5 and J is TRBJ2-7; D is uncertain. The CDR3 spans 13 residues. Trimming pared 0 bases from V and 8 bases from J, leaving 11 bases between. Looked up from germline, CDR1 is MNHEY and CDR2 is SVGAGI. This CDR3 is CASSYSNPYKQYF. CDR3 nucleotide sequence: TGTGCCAGCAGTTACTCGAATCCGTACAAGCAGTACTTC.

This clone was seen a handful of times. The V gene is TRBV19, the J gene TRBJ2-2, with 8 bases that match TRBD1. Germline V gives CDR1 LNHDA, CDR2 SQIVND (reference sequence). V gave up 5 bases and J gave up 0 bases; unmatched junction bases: 5. The CDR3 extends over 16 amino acids. CDR3 amino acids: CASSSQGGTNTGELFF. In DNA, the CDR3 is TGTGCCAGTAGTTCACAGGGGGGAACGAACACCGGGGAGCTGTTTTTT.

This chain joins TRBV5-1 and TRBJ2-5; D uncertain. The CDR3 is 14 amino acids. CDR1 and CDR2 from the germline V gene are SGHRS and YFSETQ. Trimming removed 1 base at V and 4 bases at J, with 11 bases between. CDR3 bases: TGCGCCAGCAGCTTGTCCAGCGAACTAGAGACCCAGTACTTC. Encoded protein: CASSLSSELETQYF.

The V gene is TRBV27, the J gene TRBJ2-7; TRBD2 might be the D (5 bases). In germline, CDR1 is MNHEY, CDR2 SMNVEV (reference sequence). This CDR3 spans 12 amino acids. V dropped 6 bases and J dropped 3 bases, with 9 bases sitting between them. This chain's CDR3 is CASSSGIYEQYF. CDR3 DNA: TGTGCCAGCAGCTCCGGGATCTACGAGCAGTACTTC.

The chain uses TRBV7-2 and TRBJ1-5; D remains ambiguous. This CDR3 spans 13 amino acids. Trimming cost V 6 bases and J 6 bases, with 12 bases left between them. CDR1 SGHTA and CDR2 FQGNSA come from the germline V gene. CDR3 loop: CASSSTVRQPQHF. The CDR3 DNA follows: TGTGCCAGCAGTTCCACGGTTCGTCAGCCCCAGCATTTT.

V and J are TRBV2 and TRBJ1-5; the D is unclear. Looked up from germline, CDR1 is SNHLY and CDR2 is FYNNEI. This CDR3 comprises 15 residues. V was clipped by 5 bases and J by 2 bases, with 13 bases between them. The CDR3 spells CASSPTNPGNQPQHF. As DNA, the CDR3 is TGTGCCAGCAGTCCGACAAATCCGGGCAATCAGCCCCAGCATTTT.

The J gene is TRBJ2-7, the V gene TRBV6-1; no clear D gene. CDR3 length: 13 amino acids. Germline assignment: CDR1 MNHNS and CDR2 SASEGT. V dropped 2 bases and J dropped 2 bases, with 7 bases sitting between them. CDR3 nucleotide sequence: TGTGCCAGCAGTGAAATTCCGGCCTACGAGCAGTACTTC. It specifies CASSEIPAYEQYF.